These 27 T cell receptor beta chains were all obtained from the same sample, sequenced in a study of shared clonotypes between healthy human individuals (dated by TCRdb to 2020 to 2022). CD8 naive samples consisted of CD45RO-negative cells that were positively selected for CCR7, yielding a CD45RA+CCR7+ population without TemRA cells. The library was built by means of the immunoSEQ multiplex PCR assay. The source is immuneACCESS, and TCRdb retained only in-frame sequences with V and J called. Part of the clones is not carried over; for the studies checked, unresolved V genes explain less than half of this, and the remainder is unexplained. In all, the sample holds roughly 650,000 clones, and approximately 96% of those were seen once. Around 0.1% of the sample is taken by the ten largest. Sequencing used naive CD8+ T cells sorted from blood. Per the publication, the cell subset or site label means: CD45RA+CCR7+. These receptors were collected from a woman in her 30s in good health.

The chain recombines TRBV2 with TRBJ2-7; D not certain. Germline values: CDR1 SNHLY, CDR2 FYNNEI. Trimming took off 4 bases at V and 6 bases at J, with 10 bases between the two ends. This CDR3 contains 12 residues. CDR3: CASSVGYGEQYF. CDR3 DNA: TGTGCCAGCAGTGTTGGGTACGGCGAGCAGTACTTC. The variable domain in full, completed from reference TRBV2 and TRBJ2-7, reads EPEVTQTPSHQVTQMGQEVILRCVPISNHLYFYWYRQILGQKVEFLVSFYNNEISEKSEIFDDQFSVERPDGSNFTLKIRSTKLEDSAMYFCASSVGYGEQYFGPGTRLTVT.

The chain links TRBV5-1 to TRBJ1-1; D call uncertain. The germline gives CDR1 SGHRS, CDR2 YFSETQ. The CDR3 spans 15 residues. V dropped 0 bases and J dropped 0 bases, with 9 bases sitting between them. The CDR3 protein is CASSLARTMNTEAFF. CDR3 DNA: TGCGCCAGCAGCTTGGCCAGGACCATGAACACTGAAGCTTTCTTT.

This sequence joins TRBV28 and TRBJ2-7; tentative D call: TRBD2 (6 bases). Germline V lookup: CDR1 MDHEN, CDR2 SYDVKM. The CDR3 loop spans 14 amino acids. With 5 bases removed from V and 7 bases from J, the gap between germline ends came to 18 bases. CDR3 region: CASSQGLWGGEQYF. The CDR3 bases are TGTGCCAGCAGTCAAGGACTATGGGGAGGTGAGCAGTACTTC.

V gene TRBV2 combines with J gene TRBJ2-1, with D perhaps assigned TRBD1 or TRBD2 (5 bases each). Germline CDR1 and CDR2: SNHLY and FYNNEI. With 7 bases removed from V and 0 bases from J, the gap between germline ends came to 16 bases. CDR3 length: 16 residues. CDR3 region: CASIRGAASSYNEQFF. The CDR3 DNA reads TGTGCCAGCATTAGAGGGGCGGCCAGCTCCTACAATGAGCAGTTCTTC.

The chain employs TRBV27 and TRBJ2-3; 7 bases fit TRBD1. CDR3 length equals 16 residues. Per the germline V gene, CDR1 is MNHEY and CDR2 is SMNVEV (reference sequence). The V segment lost 8 bases and the J segment 1 base; nucleotides outside the gene matches: 12. The CDR3 protein is CASGGNDRVGTDTQYF. The CDR3 coding sequence is TGTGCCAGCGGTGGCAATGACAGGGTGGGCACAGATACGCAGTATTTT.

The chain employs TRBV27 and TRBJ2-7; 8 bases map to TRBD1. This CDR3 spans 18 amino acids. The junction had 22 bases not matched to a gene; V was cut back by 5 bases and J by 7 bases. Germline CDR1 reads MNHEY; CDR2 reads SMNVEV (reference sequence). The CDR3 coding sequence is TGTGCCAGCAGTGAATCCGGGACAGGACCCCCCCGGAGTTTGGAGCAGTACTTC. It codes for CASSESGTGPPRSLEQYF.

The gene calls are TRBV27 and TRBJ1-1; D remains unclear. V lost 5 bases, J lost 1 base, and 11 bases lay in between. The CDR3 totals 14 residues. CDR1 is MNHEY and CDR2 is SMNVEV in the germline V gene (reference sequence). CDR3 in amino acids: CASSPVTRNTEAFF. The CDR3 coding sequence is TGTGCCAGCAGTCCTGTCACTAGGAACACTGAAGCTTTCTTT.

V is TRBV27 and J is TRBJ2-6; D unresolved. V lost 1 base and J lost 0, with 7 bases in between. Germline CDR1 reads MNHEY; CDR2 reads SMNVEV (reference sequence). This CDR3 has 16 residues. CDR3 sequence: CASSLFTDSGANVLTF. The CDR3 DNA follows: TGTGCCAGCAGTTTATTCACAGACTCTGGGGCCAACGTCCTGACTTTC.

The V call is TRBV25-1, the J call TRBJ2-7; TRBD1 matches at 11 bases. V shed 0 bases and J 5 bases; nucleotides not matched to a gene: 9. This CDR3 spans 17 amino acids. Germline V CDR1 and CDR2: MGHDK, SYGVNS. Here the CDR3 reads CASSEYKVVGQGDEQYF. The CDR3 coding sequence is TGTGCCAGCAGTGAATATAAGGTGGTGGGACAGGGGGACGAGCAGTACTTC.

This chain joins TRBV19 and TRBJ1-5; no clear D gene. The CDR3 is made up of 21 amino acids. Looked up from germline, CDR1 is LNHDA and CDR2 is SQIVND (reference sequence). Trimming removed 2 bases at V and 0 bases at J, with 26 bases between. CDR3 region: CASSIRKGQIATDYSNQPQHF. The CDR3, as DNA: TGTGCCAGTAGTATAAGGAAAGGGCAAATCGCAACAGATTATAGCAATCAGCCCCAGCATTTT.

The V and J genes are TRBV7-6 and TRBJ2-7; unclear D gene. V lost 3 bases and J lost 5, with 17 bases in between. Germline loops: CDR1 SGHVS, CDR2 FNYEAQ. This CDR3 region has 15 residues. The CDR3 sequence is CASSFSVGSGDEQYF. In DNA, the CDR3 is TGTGCCAGCAGCTTTAGTGTGGGGTCTGGGGACGAGCAGTACTTC.

In DNA, the CDR3 is TGTGCCAGCCAGACATTAGAAGGAAACACTGAAGCTTTCTTT. It specifies CASQTLEGNTEAFF. This chain uses TRBV2 with TRBJ1-1; unclear D gene. V was cut by 8 bases and J by 2 bases, with 15 bases left in between. The CDR3 loop spans 14 amino acids. Germline V lookup: CDR1 SNHLY, CDR2 FYNNEI.

The rearrangement uses TRBV27 and TRBJ2-7, with 9 bases identical to TRBD2. Germline loops: CDR1 MNHEY, CDR2 SMNVEV (reference sequence). CDR3 length equals 16 residues. Losses at the gene ends were 4 bases for V and 2 bases for J; bases not matched to a gene: 9. The CDR3 nucleotides read TGTGCCAGCAGTTATGTTCGGGCTAGCGGGACCTACGAGCAGTACTTC. Translating it yields CASSYVRASGTYEQYF.

The chain couples TRBV9 to TRBJ1-3; D not certain. Trimming took 2 bases from V and 1 from J, leaving 7 bases between them. The CDR3 consists of 14 residues. Per germline, CDR1 SGDLS and CDR2 YYNGEE. In nucleotides, the CDR3 is TGTGCCAGCAGCGTGTCCTGGTCTGGAAACACCATATATTTT. Amino acids: CASSVSWSGNTIYF.

The chain uses TRBV7-8 and TRBJ1-4, with D perhaps matching TRBD1 (6 bases). Germline V gene lookup returns CDR1 SGHVS and CDR2 FQNEAQ. The CDR3 sequence is 15 residues long. Trimming took 5 bases from V and 3 from J, leaving 13 bases between them. Here the CDR3 reads CASSPFGGSNEKLFF. In DNA form, the CDR3 reads TGTGCCAGCAGCCCGTTCGGGGGCTCTAATGAAAAACTGTTTTTT.

Only one count was recorded for this clone. The chain employs TRBV28 and TRBJ2-7; D gene uncertain. CDR1 is MDHEN, CDR2 SYDVKM, per germline. V was clipped by 6 bases and J by 3 bases, with 6 bases between them. The CDR3 spans 11 residues. The CDR3 loop is CASRGNYEQYF. CDR3 coding DNA: TGTGCCAGCAGGGGCAACTACGAGCAGTACTTC.

V is TRBV5-4 and J is TRBJ2-3; D uncertain. The V end was cut by 5 bases, the J end by 2 bases, with 9 bases between. The CDR3 is 13 amino acids. Germline V gene sequence: CDR1 SGHNT, CDR2 YYREEE (reference sequence). CDR3 sequence reads: CASRSATTDTQYF. In DNA form, the CDR3 reads TGTGCCAGCAGATCAGCAACCACAGATACGCAGTATTTT.

The rearrangement links TRBV7-2 to TRBJ2-2; no reliable D call. The V gene lost 5 bases and the J gene lost 2 bases, with 12 bases spanning the gap. CDR1 and CDR2 (germline): SGHTA, FQGNSA. CDR3 length equals 15 residues. CDR3 nucleotide sequence: TGTGCCAGCAGCCCGTGGCCGTCTAACACCGGGGAGCTGTTTTTT. Protein: CASSPWPSNTGELFF.

The chain has TRBV7-9 and TRBJ1-2, with 7 bases matching TRBD1. Germline lookup yields CDR1 SEHNR and CDR2 FQNEAQ (reference sequence). The CDR3 length is 16 residues. J lost 4 bases, V lost 1 base, and 9 bases had no gene match. The CDR3 nucleotides read TGTGCCAGCAGCTTAGACGCAGGGGGAGATGGCTATGGCTACACCTTC. Its protein is CASSLDAGGDGYGYTF. Drawing the rest from reference TRBV7-9 and TRBJ1-2, the complete variable domain is DTGVSQNPRHKITKRGQNVTFRCDPISEHNRLYWYRQTLGQGPEFLTYFQNEAQLEKSRLLSDRFSAERPKGSFSTLEIQRTEQGDSAMYLCASSLDAGGDGYGYTFGSGTRLTVV.

The chain combines TRBV9 with TRBJ2-1; D remains unclear. The CDR3 extends over 15 amino acids. Trimming shortened V by 4 bases and J by 3 bases, and 14 bases separated the two germline ends. Germline V gene data show CDR1 as SGDLS and CDR2 as YYNGEE. CDR3 sequence (DNA): TGTGCCAGCAGCCAGATGGCGGAATACTACAATGAGCAGTTCTTC. Protein product: CASSQMAEYYNEQFF.

The CDR3, as DNA: TGTGCCACCAGCAGAGCCCTAGCGGGAGTCTCCTACGAGCAGTACTTC. Protein product: CATSRALAGVSYEQYF. V usage is TRBV15 and J usage is TRBJ2-7; 10 positions match TRBD2. The trim removed 1 base at V and 0 bases at J, leaving 3 bases unmatched. The CDR3 loop spans 16 amino acids. Looked up from germline, CDR1 is LNHNV and CDR2 is YYDKDF (reference sequence).

The chain links TRBV10-2 to TRBJ2-7, with 9 bases that match TRBD1. The V gene's germline CDR1 is WSHSY and CDR2 SAAADI. V gave up 6 bases and J gave up 5 bases; unmatched junction bases: 8. The CDR3 spans 14 residues. The CDR3 nucleotides read TGCGCCAGCAGGGCACAGGGGGCTGGGAACGAGCAGTACTTC. It is translated as CASRAQGAGNEQYF.

The genes are TRBV20-1 and TRBJ2-7; D not resolved. The germline V gene encodes CDR1 DFQATT and CDR2 SNEGSKA (reference sequence). The V end was cut by 4 bases, the J end by 5 bases, with 9 bases between. The CDR3 sequence is 11 residues long. CDR3 nucleotide sequence: TGCAGTGCTACCGACCGCGACGAGCAGTACTTC. It encodes CSATDRDEQYF.

The chain employs TRBV27 and TRBJ1-5; D is ambiguous. V was pared by 5 bases and J by 8 bases, with 16 bases between. Germline CDR1 MNHEY, CDR2 SMNVEV (reference sequence). CDR3 length equals 14 residues. CDR3 DNA sequence: TGTGCCAGCAGTCCGTCGAAGCCTTATGAGCCCCAGCATTTT. Protein product: CASSPSKPYEPQHF.

The chain has TRBV28 and TRBJ2-1, with 8 bases identical to TRBD2. The V and J ends lost 3 bases and 2 bases, in that order; junction bases with no gene match: 3. Germline V CDR1 and CDR2: MDHEN, SYDVKM. This CDR3 contains 15 residues. This CDR3 is CASSFGGRPYNEQFF. The DNA of the CDR3 is TGTGCCAGCAGTTTTGGCGGGAGGCCCTACAATGAGCAGTTCTTC.

With regard to this clone: Without the conserved terminal phenylalanine or tryptophan, this CDR3 likely stems from a read error. No DNA is shown, since the ends of the CDR3 on it are uncertain; the CDR3 is the one TCRdb lists. The rearrangement links TRBV7-2 to TRBJ2-7; the D call TRBD2 from the table was never checked on the DNA. Germline V gene sequence: CDR1 SGHTA, CDR2 FQGNSA. The CDR3 spans 13 amino acids, including both terminal residues. Here the CDR3 reads CASSLGVAGEAGR.

CDR3 loop: CASSSGTSGRAKGGELFF. CDR3 in DNA: TGTGCCAGCAGCTCTGGGACTAGCGGGAGGGCCAAAGGCGGGGAGCTGTTTTTT. The V gene is TRBV9, the J gene TRBJ2-2; 16 bases fit TRBD2. CDR1 and CDR2 (germline): SGDLS, YYNGEE. This CDR3 comprises 18 residues. The ends lost 4 bases at V and 7 bases at J; junction bases unmatched: 10.